A single sample gave rise to the 7 T cell receptor beta chains below, sequenced in a study of shared clonotypes between healthy human individuals. TCRdb keeps only in-frame clones here, not all; method: immunoSEQ multiplex PCR. The table has around 510,000 clones, about 96% seen once. The sequenced sample was naive CD4+ T cells sorted from blood. Subset defined: CD45RA+ positively selected. These receptors originate from a woman aged 25 to 39 in good health.

This clone was counted a single time. This chain uses TRBV18 with TRBJ2-3; D is uncertain. This CDR3 spans 13 amino acids. Germline CDR1 is KGHSH and CDR2 is LQKENI. Trimming removed 1 base at V and 2 bases at J, with 4 bases between. Here the CDR3 DNA reads TGTGCCAGCTCACCACAACCCACAGATACGCAGTATTTT. This gives the protein CASSPQPTDTQYF.

V is TRBV28 and J is TRBJ2-7; 13 bases fit TRBD2. The CDR3 has 15 amino acids. CDR1 MDHEN and CDR2 SYDVKM come from the germline V gene. Trimming removed 4 bases from V and 4 bases from J; junction bases left unmatched: 4. The CDR3 region is CASSYGLAGVYEQYF. The CDR3 DNA follows: TGTGCCAGCAGTTACGGACTAGCGGGAGTGTACGAGCAGTACTTC.

The rearrangement joins TRBV23-1 to TRBJ2-7; D not resolved. TRBV23-1 counts as an open reading frame of uncertain function. There are 15 residues in the CDR3. The V gene lost 10 bases and the J gene lost 0 bases, with 19 bases spanning the gap. The CDR3 DNA follows: TGCGCCACCAAGTCGACGATGTTTAGCTCCTACGAGCAGTACTTC. This codes for CATKSTMFSSYEQYF.

V is TRBV11-2 and J is TRBJ1-3; D is unclear. CDR3 length equals 18 residues. From germline, CDR1 is SGHAT and CDR2 FQNNGV. Trimming left V 2 bases short and J 3 bases short, with 20 bases between. DNA for the CDR3: TGTGCCAGCAGCTTAAGTAGCTGGGAGCCCTCGAATGGAAACACCATATATTTT. This codes for CASSLSSWEPSNGNTIYF.

The rearrangement joins TRBV4-1 to TRBJ2-2, with 7 bases lining up with TRBD2. Germline values: CDR1 MGHRA, CDR2 YSYEKL. This CDR3 contains 15 residues. Trimming at V came to 5 bases and at J to 3 bases, leaving 6 bases not matched to a gene. The CDR3 reads CASSFETSDTGELFF. The CDR3 nucleotides read TGCGCCAGCAGCTTCGAAACTAGCGACACCGGGGAGCTGTTTTTT.

The rearrangement uses TRBV5-1 and TRBJ2-7; 7 bases match TRBD1. Losses at the gene ends were 3 bases for V and 2 bases for J; bases not matched to a gene: 11. Germline CDR1 is SGHRS and CDR2 is YFSETQ. The CDR3 extends over 16 amino acids. CDR3 sequence reads: CASSSRRDSGPYEQYF. The CDR3 DNA reads as TGCGCCAGCAGCTCCCGCCGGGACAGCGGTCCCTACGAGCAGTACTTC.

Written as DNA, the CDR3 is TGCAGCGTCCATCGGGGCATTCGAACTGAAGCTTTCTTT. Translated: CSVHRGIRTEAFF. The chain carries TRBV29-1 and TRBJ1-1; D possibly corresponds to TRBD1 (5 bases). Germline V lookup: CDR1 SQVTM, CDR2 ANQGSEA. This CDR3 is 13 amino acids long. Deletions cut 6 bases from V and 5 bases from J, with 16 bases between.